The 13 T cell receptor beta chains presented below share a single source sample, sequenced in a study of T cells after yellow fever vaccination (dated by TCRdb to about 2019). The sample's treatment or condition, from its label and the paper: live attenuated yellow fever vaccine strain. Libraries were built with 5' RACE. The run used an Illumina HiSeq 2500. TCRdb applied fastp at Q25 and MiXCR to the public reads, then kept only in-frame beta chains. Here each entry gathers all rows of one CDR3 protein and keeps the most common genes and DNA. In all, the sample holds some 400,000 distinct CDR3 sequences, and 6% to 8% of those were seen once. Clones ranked in the top ten supply 15% of the sample. The sequencing used PBMCs, collected 5 days after the yellow fever booster vaccination. The receptors here all came from a man aged 25 to 40 who received the YFV17D yellow fever vaccine.

This clonotype was seen more than once but under ten times. A read error may account for a junction end that differs from germline. V gene TRBV27 combines with J gene TRBJ2-2; D not resolved. The CDR3 covers 14 residues. Per the germline V gene, CDR1 is MNHEY and CDR2 is SMNVEV (reference sequence). CDR3: CTSSLSEPTWELFF. The CDR3 bases are TGCACCAGCAGTTTATCGGAACCAACTTGGGAGCTGTTTTTT.

The sample holds a few counts of this clonotype. The chain combines TRBV7-9 with TRBJ1-4, with TRBD1 matching 10 bases. J gave up 8 bases and V 3 bases, and 3 bases lay outside the gene matches. CDR3 length equals 14 residues. Looked up from germline, CDR1 is SEHNR and CDR2 is FQNEAQ (reference sequence). CDR3 nucleotides: TGTGCCAGCAGCTTGGACAGGGGGAACGAAAAACTGTTTTTT. Residues: CASSLDRGNEKLFF.

This chain connects TRBV12-3 or TRBV12-4 to TRBJ2-1, with 8 nucleotides matching TRBD1. This CDR3 has 18 residues. Losses at the gene ends were 2 bases for V and 5 bases for J; bases not matched to a gene: 14. For the CDR3, the DNA is TGTGCCAGCAGTTTATTCCGCCGGGGCAGGGGGCTAGACAATGAGCAGTTCTTC. It is translated as CASSLFRRGRGLDNEQFF.

This clonotype was recorded many times. The chain is built from TRBV2 and TRBJ1-5, with 8 positions matching TRBD1. The V and J ends lost 4 bases and 4 bases, in that order; junction bases with no gene match: 6. CDR3 size: 15 residues. Germline assignment: CDR1 SNHLY and CDR2 FYNNEI. The CDR3 DNA is TGTGCCAGCAGTGGGACAGGGTCGGTGAATCAGCCCCAGCATTTT. Protein: CASSGTGSVNQPQHF.

J is TRBJ2-1 and V is TRBV20-1, with TRBD2 matching 11 bases. The junction had 6 bases not matched to a gene; V was cut back by 5 bases and J by 6 bases. The CDR3 length is 14 residues. The germline V gene encodes CDR1 DFQATT and CDR2 SNEGSKA (reference sequence). CDR3 region: CSAPGTSGFNEQFF. For the CDR3, the DNA is TGCAGTGCTCCCGGGACTAGCGGATTCAATGAGCAGTTCTTC.

Only a few counts were recorded for this clonotype. V is TRBV10-3 and J is TRBJ2-1, with 14 bases that match TRBD2. V shed 9 bases and J 4 bases; nucleotides not matched to a gene: 8. Germline loops: CDR1 ENHRY, CDR2 SYGVKD. The CDR3 covers 16 residues. For the CDR3, the DNA is TGTGCCATACGGAGGGGACTAGCGGGAGAGTACAATGAGCAGTTCTTC. Translation gives CAIRRGLAGEYNEQFF.

The rearrangement joins TRBV9 to TRBJ1-4; D may be TRBD1 (5 bases). Germline values: CDR1 SGDLS, CDR2 YYNGEE. V was cut by 4 bases and J by 3 bases, with 13 bases left in between. This CDR3 contains 15 residues. The CDR3 reads CASSPGGDPNEKLFF. The CDR3 DNA is TGTGCCAGCAGCCCGGGGGGGGATCCTAATGAAAAACTGTTTTTT.

This chain connects TRBV6-1 to TRBJ1-3; D ambiguous. The CDR3 spans 12 residues. Germline values: CDR1 MNHNS, CDR2 SASEGT. V was shortened by 2 bases and J by 4 bases, with 3 bases between the two germline ends. The CDR3: CASSERGNTIYF. In nucleotides, the CDR3 is TGTGCCAGCAGTGAACGGGGAAACACCATATATTTT.

This clonotype was detected only a few times. The chain joins TRBV10-3 to TRBJ1-2, with D unresolved. The CDR3 length is 15 residues. Between the trimmed V and J ends, which lost 2 bases and 4 bases, there was a span of 14 bases. CDR1 and CDR2 (germline): ENHRY, SYGVKD. The CDR3 reads CAISEGLDRPYGYTF. CDR3 nucleotides: TGTGCCATCAGTGAGGGGCTGGACCGGCCCTATGGCTACACCTTC.

The chain carries TRBV18 and TRBJ2-5; 7 nucleotides agree with TRBD2. From germline, CDR1 is KGHSH and CDR2 LQKENI. V was clipped by 3 bases and J by 0 bases; unmatched bases: 7. The CDR3 is 16 residues long. Written as DNA, the CDR3 is TGTGCCAGCTCACCCCTTTTGGGGACTAACCAAGAGACCCAGTACTTC. This codes for CASSPLLGTNQETQYF.

This clonotype was seen many times. The V and J genes are TRBV29-1 and TRBJ2-7; D not resolved. V was shortened by 4 bases and J by 2 bases, with 12 bases between the two germline ends. The CDR3 loop spans 13 amino acids. CDR1 is SQVTM and CDR2 is ANQGSEA in the germline V gene. In nucleotides, the CDR3 is TGCAGCGTTGGGATGGGATTTCCCTACGAGCAGTACTTC. It yields the protein CSVGMGFPYEQYF.

This clonotype was recorded many times. The chain employs TRBV20-1 and TRBJ1-2, with D unclear. V lost 6 bases and J 4 bases, leaving 12 bases between the germline ends. There are 12 residues in the CDR3. The germline V gene encodes CDR1 DFQATT and CDR2 SNEGSKA (reference sequence). This CDR3 reads CSAPVLGYGYTF. In DNA, the CDR3 is TGCAGTGCACCTGTACTTGGCTATGGCTACACCTTC.

This clonotype was detected only a few times. The chain has TRBV5-4 and TRBJ2-7, with 12 bases that match TRBD2. Germline V lookup: CDR1 SGHNT, CDR2 YYREEE (reference sequence). V trimming: 4 bases; J trimming: 0 bases; junction bases outside the gene matches: 2. The CDR3 is 15 residues long. Here the CDR3 DNA reads TGTGCCAGCAGCACGACTAGCGGGAGCTCCTACGAGCAGTACTTC. Its translation is CASSTTSGSSYEQYF.